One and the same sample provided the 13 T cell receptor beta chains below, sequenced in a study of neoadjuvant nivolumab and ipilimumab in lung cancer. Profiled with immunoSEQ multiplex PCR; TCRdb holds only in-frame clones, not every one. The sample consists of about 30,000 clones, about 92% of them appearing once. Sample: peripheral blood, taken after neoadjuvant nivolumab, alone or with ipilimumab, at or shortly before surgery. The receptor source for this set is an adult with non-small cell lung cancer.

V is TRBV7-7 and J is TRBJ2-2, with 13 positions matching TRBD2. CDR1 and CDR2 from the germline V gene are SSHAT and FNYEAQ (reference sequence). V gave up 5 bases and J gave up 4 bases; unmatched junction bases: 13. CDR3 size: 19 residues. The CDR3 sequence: CASSPRLAGGPRATGELFF. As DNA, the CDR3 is TGTGCCAGCAGCCCGAGACTAGCGGGAGGTCCCCGGGCCACCGGGGAGCTGTTTTTT.

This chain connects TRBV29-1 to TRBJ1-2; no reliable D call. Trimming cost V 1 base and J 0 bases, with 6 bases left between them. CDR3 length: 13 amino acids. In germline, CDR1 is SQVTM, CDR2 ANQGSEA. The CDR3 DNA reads TGCAGCGTTGAAGGGCTAGCTAACTATGGCTACACCTTC. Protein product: CSVEGLANYGYTF.

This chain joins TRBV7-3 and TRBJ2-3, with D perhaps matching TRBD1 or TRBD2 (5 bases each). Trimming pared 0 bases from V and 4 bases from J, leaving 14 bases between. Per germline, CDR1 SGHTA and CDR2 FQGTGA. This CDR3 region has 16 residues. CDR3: CASSLTGRGRADTQYF. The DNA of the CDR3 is TGTGCCAGCAGCTTAACGGGAAGGGGACGGGCAGATACGCAGTATTTT.

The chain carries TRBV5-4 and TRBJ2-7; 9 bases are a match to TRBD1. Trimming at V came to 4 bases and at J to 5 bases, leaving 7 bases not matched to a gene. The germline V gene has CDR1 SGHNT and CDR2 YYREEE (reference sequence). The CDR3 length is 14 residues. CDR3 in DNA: TGTGCCAGCAGCCCCCCGGGACAGGGCCACGAGCAGTACTTC. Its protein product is CASSPPGQGHEQYF.

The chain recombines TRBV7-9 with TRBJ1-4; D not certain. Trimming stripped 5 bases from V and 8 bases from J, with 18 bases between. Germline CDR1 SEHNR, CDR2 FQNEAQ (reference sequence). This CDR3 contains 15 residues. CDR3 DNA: TGTGCCAGCAGCCCCCCGGATGGGATAGAGGAAAAACTGTTTTTT. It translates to CASSPPDGIEEKLFF.

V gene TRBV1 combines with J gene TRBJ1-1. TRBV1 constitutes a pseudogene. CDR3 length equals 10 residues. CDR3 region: CTHRETEAFF. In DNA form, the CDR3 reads TGCACCCACCGGGAGACTGAAGCTTTCTTT.

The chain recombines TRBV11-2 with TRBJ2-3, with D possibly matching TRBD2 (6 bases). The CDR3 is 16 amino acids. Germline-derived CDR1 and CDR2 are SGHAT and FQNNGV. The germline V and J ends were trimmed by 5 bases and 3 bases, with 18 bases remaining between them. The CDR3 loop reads CASSITGSGGTDTQYF. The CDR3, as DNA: TGTGCCAGCAGCATCACCGGGAGCGGCGGGACAGATACGCAGTATTTT.

DNA for the CDR3: TGCAGCGTTGAGGGGGGCGGCTACACCTTC. Protein: CSVEGGGYTF. This sequence joins TRBV29-1 and TRBJ1-2, with D possibly being TRBD1 (6 bases). V was clipped by 3 bases and J by 8 bases, with 7 bases between them. The germline CDR1 and CDR2 sequences are SQVTM and ANQGSEA. CDR3 length: 10 residues.

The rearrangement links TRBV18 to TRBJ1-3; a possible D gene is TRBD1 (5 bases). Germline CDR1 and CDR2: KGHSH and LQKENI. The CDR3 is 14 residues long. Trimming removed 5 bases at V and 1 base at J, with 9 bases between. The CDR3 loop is CASSGDLSGNTIYF. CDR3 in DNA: TGTGCCAGCTCAGGGGACCTTTCTGGAAACACCATATATTTT.

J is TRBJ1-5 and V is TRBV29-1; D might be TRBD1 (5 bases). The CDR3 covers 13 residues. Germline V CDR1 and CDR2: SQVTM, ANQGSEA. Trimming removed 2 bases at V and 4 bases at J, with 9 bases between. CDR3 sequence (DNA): TGCAGCGTTGAAACAGGATTGAATCAGCCCCAGCATTTT. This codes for CSVETGLNQPQHF.

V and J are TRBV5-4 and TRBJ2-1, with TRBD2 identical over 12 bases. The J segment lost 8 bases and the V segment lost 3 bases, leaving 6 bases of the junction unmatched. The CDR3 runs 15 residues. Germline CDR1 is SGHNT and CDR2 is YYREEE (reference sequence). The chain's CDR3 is CASSSLAGGPDEQFF. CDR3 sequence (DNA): TGTGCCAGCAGCTCCCTAGCGGGAGGGCCGGATGAGCAGTTCTTC.

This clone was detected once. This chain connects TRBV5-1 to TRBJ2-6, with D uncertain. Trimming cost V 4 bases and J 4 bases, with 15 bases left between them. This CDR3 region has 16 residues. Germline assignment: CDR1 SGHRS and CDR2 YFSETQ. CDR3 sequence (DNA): TGCGCCAGCAGCCCCGCCCGAGGCACAGGGGCCAACGTCCTGACTTTC. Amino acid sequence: CASSPARGTGANVLTF.

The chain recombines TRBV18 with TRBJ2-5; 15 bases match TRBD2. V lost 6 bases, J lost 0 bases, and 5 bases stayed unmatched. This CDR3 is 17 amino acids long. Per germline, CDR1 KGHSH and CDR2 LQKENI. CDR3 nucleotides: TGTGCCAGCTCTCCGGGGACTAGCGGGAGGTACCAAGAGACCCAGTACTTC. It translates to CASSPGTSGRYQETQYF.